A single T cell receptor beta chain is shown here with its context. Its specificity is unknown. Here immunoSEQ multiplex PCR was the method, and the copy in TCRdb shows in-frame clones only, minus some. The sample carries around 130,000 clones, 80% to 85% recorded once. The sample comes from a study of cytotoxic CD8 clonotypes in ibrutinib-treated CLL. Study details: Response samples were drawn at a median of approximately 11 months of treatment, range 6 to 36. Findings and caveats of the study: Clonality went up at the time of ibrutinib response, stayed stable in sustained remission, and later dropped back toward its baseline level at progression.

The sequence was obtained from a human donor with chronic lymphocytic leukemia. Source: PBMCs, taken after 24 months of ibrutinib treatment.

CDR3: CASSPSGGQGTYEQYF. CDR3 DNA sequence: TGTGCCAGCAGCCCTAGTGGGGGACAGGGGACCTACGAGCAGTACTTC. The rearrangement links TRBV7-8 to TRBJ2-7, with 10 bases fitting TRBD1. The CDR3 extends over 16 amino acids. The trim removed 5 bases at V and 2 bases at J, leaving 9 bases unmatched. Germline lookup yields CDR1 SGHVS and CDR2 FQNEAQ.